Below, 24 T cell receptor beta chains from the same sample are listed, as sequenced in a study of T cell responses to AZD1222 COVID-19 vaccine. Generated by immunoSEQ multiplex PCR, the TCRdb table keeps only in-frame clones and is missing some. The sample consists of around 160,000 clones, about 90% of them appearing once. The sequencing here drew on peripheral blood, taken 28 days after the second AZD1222 dose. These receptors were collected from an adult who received the AZD1222 COVID-19 vaccine.

This clone was detected once. The CDR3 sequence: CASSLTTDSSNQPQHF. CDR3 in DNA: TGTGCCAGCAGCTTAACAACAGACTCGTCTAATCAGCCCCAGCATTTT. V usage is TRBV7-3 and J usage is TRBJ1-5; D not resolved. Per germline, CDR1 SGHTA and CDR2 FQGTGA. The CDR3 has 16 amino acids. V shed 0 bases and J shed 4 bases, with 13 bases lying between them.

The chain joins TRBV4-1 to TRBJ2-1, with TRBD1 matching over 10 bases. Germline values: CDR1 MGHRA, CDR2 YSYEKL. After removal of 1 base from V and 5 bases from J, the junction contained 8 bases not matched to a gene. CDR3 size: 17 residues. CDR3 DNA: TGCGCCAGCAGCCAAGCCACTCCCGGGACAGGGGACAATGAGCAGTTCTTC. Protein product: CASSQATPGTGDNEQFF.

The rearrangement uses TRBV4-1 and TRBJ1-2; TRBD1 matches 7 bases. The V and J ends lost 2 bases and 1 base, in that order; junction bases with no gene match: 10. The length of the CDR3 is 17 residues. Germline V gene data show CDR1 as MGHRA and CDR2 as YSYEKL. The CDR3 DNA sequence: TGCGCCAGCAGCCAACCGACAGGGCGAAAGGATAACTATGGCTACACCTTC. As protein: CASSQPTGRKDNYGYTF.

The chain is built from TRBV9 and TRBJ1-2; a possible D gene is TRBD1 (5 bases). The ends were cut back, 0 bases at V and 7 bases at J, with 13 bases in the middle. Germline CDR1 reads SGDLS; CDR2 reads YYNGEE. This CDR3 comprises 14 residues. The chain's CDR3 is CASSVAGRQSGYTF. In DNA form, the CDR3 reads TGTGCCAGCAGCGTAGCGGGCAGACAGTCTGGCTACACCTTC.

V gene TRBV19 combines with J gene TRBJ1-6, with 8 bases fitting TRBD1. CDR1 LNHDA and CDR2 SQIVND come from the germline V gene (reference sequence). V shed 6 bases and J 9 bases; nucleotides not matched to a gene: 7. The CDR3 has 14 amino acids. CDR3: CASRDRDGGSPLHF. CDR3 coding DNA: TGTGCCAGTAGGGACAGGGACGGCGGTTCACCCCTCCACTTT.

J is TRBJ1-5 and V is TRBV19; 8 nucleotides match TRBD1. V dropped 1 base and J dropped 7; count of bases not matched to a gene: 9. Germline CDR1 LNHDA, CDR2 SQIVND (reference sequence). CDR3 length: 16 residues. CDR3: CASSIGGRGLGQPQHF. The CDR3 region has the DNA TGTGCCAGTAGTATAGGTGGCAGGGGGCTAGGACAGCCCCAGCATTTT. Complete variable domain (other parts from reference TRBV19 and TRBJ1-5): DGGITQSPKYLFRKEGQNVTLSCEQNLNHDAMYWYRQDPGQGLRLIYYSQIVNDFQKGDIAEGYSVSREKKESFPLTVTSAQKNPTAFYLCASSIGGRGLGQPQHFGDGTRLSIL.

This sequence joins TRBV5-4 and TRBJ2-2; D remains ambiguous. The CDR3 runs 11 residues. The germline V gene has CDR1 SGHNT and CDR2 YYREEE (reference sequence). Trimming took off 2 bases at V and 4 bases at J, with 0 bases between the two ends. DNA of the CDR3: TGTGCCAGCAGCTTCACCGGGGAGCTGTTTTTT. Its translation is CASSFTGELFF. Supplemented by reference TRBV5-4 and TRBJ2-2, the full variable domain reads ETGVTQSPTHLIKTRGQQVTLRCSSQSGHNTVSWYQQALGQGPQFIFQYYREEENGRGNFPPRFSGLQFPNYSSELNVNALELDDSALYLCASSFTGELFFGEGSRLTVL.

The chain is built from TRBV6-5 and TRBJ2-7, with D hard to call. CDR3 length equals 12 residues. Germline assignment: CDR1 MNHEY and CDR2 SVGAGI. The V end lost 2 bases, the J end lost 7 bases, and 9 bases lay between the germline ends. As DNA, the CDR3 is TGTGCCAGCAGTTACAGGCTGGGGGAGCAGTACTTC. Amino acid sequence: CASSYRLGEQYF.

This chain joins TRBV12-2 and TRBJ2-5; TRBD2 is the table's D call, not checked against the DNA. TRBV12-2 corresponds to a pseudogene. The CDR3 is 16 amino acids. CDR3 residues: CASRPPGLAGEETQYF. CDR3 nucleotides: TGTGCAAGTCGCCCGCCTGGACTAGCGGGGGAAGAGACCCAGTACTTC.

The gene calls are TRBV3-1 (or the pseudogene TRBV3-2) and TRBJ1-2; D unresolved. This CDR3 is built from 12 residues. Trimming stripped 1 base from V and 8 bases from J, with 8 bases between. Germline CDR1 reads LGHDT; CDR2 reads YNNKEL (reference sequence). CDR3 in DNA: TGTGCCAGCAGCCAAGGTCCGCAGGGCTACACCTTC. Translated, it gives CASSQGPQGYTF.

The rearrangement links TRBV11-2 to TRBJ2-7; 12 nucleotides line up with TRBD2. This CDR3 has 16 amino acids. V lost 1 base to trimming and J lost 6 bases; unmatched junction nucleotides: 7. CDR1 and CDR2 (germline): SGHAT, FQNNGV. DNA for the CDR3: TGTGCCAGCAGCTTAGGTCCCGGACTAGCGGGGCGCGAGCAGTACTTC. It codes for CASSLGPGLAGREQYF.

The chain uses TRBV4-3 and TRBJ1-2, with 7 bases fitting TRBD1. Germline V CDR1 and CDR2: LGHNA, YSLEER. The CDR3 sequence is 15 residues long. J gave up 0 bases and V 1 base, and 2 bases lay outside the gene matches. The CDR3 nucleotides read TGCGCCAGCAGCCAAGGGACAGGTTCTAACTATGGCTACACCTTC. Residues: CASSQGTGSNYGYTF.

The chain combines TRBV9 with TRBJ2-1; D is uncertain. This CDR3 contains 14 residues. V dropped 6 bases and J dropped 4 bases, with 14 bases sitting between them. Germline V lookup: CDR1 SGDLS, CDR2 YYNGEE. The chain's CDR3 is CASNNDLSYNEQFF. CDR3 DNA: TGTGCCAGCAATAACGACCTAAGTTACAATGAGCAGTTCTTC.

The chain employs TRBV25-1 and TRBJ1-1, with 7 bases lining up with TRBD1. Germline trimming cut 1 base from V and 11 bases from J; bases unmatched to any gene: 4. CDR3 length: 12 amino acids. CDR1 is MGHDK, CDR2 SYGVNS, per germline. CDR3 coding DNA: TGTGCCAGCAGTGAATCCAGGGGGAATGCTTTCTTT. Protein sequence: CASSESRGNAFF.

The chain recombines TRBV6-6 with TRBJ2-7, with a tentative D call TRBD2 (6 bases). V shed 7 bases and J shed 0 bases, with 16 bases lying between them. This CDR3 spans 15 amino acids. Germline CDR1 is MNHNY and CDR2 is SVGAGI (reference sequence). The CDR3 DNA sequence: TGTGCCAGCATCGCACGACTAGGACCCTCCTACGAGCAGTACTTC. Encoded protein: CASIARLGPSYEQYF.

This clone was detected a few times. The chain uses TRBV6-4 and TRBJ1-6, with 11 bases aligning to TRBD1. CDR3 length: 14 amino acids. The ends lost 3 bases at V and 9 bases at J; junction bases unmatched: 1. The germline V gene encodes CDR1 MRHNA and CDR2 SNTAGT. The DNA of the CDR3 is TGTGCCAGCAGTGAGGGGACAGGGGGTTCACCCCTCCACTTT. Protein: CASSEGTGGSPLHF.

The chain recombines TRBV5-1 with TRBJ2-7, with a tentative D call TRBD1 (5 bases). This CDR3 has 15 residues. The germline gives CDR1 SGHRS, CDR2 YFSETQ. Trimming took off 3 bases at V and 5 bases at J, with 18 bases between the two ends. The CDR3 spells CASSSAGKMFHEQYF. For the CDR3, the DNA is TGCGCCAGCAGCTCTGCAGGGAAGATGTTTCACGAGCAGTACTTC.

J is TRBJ1-1 and V is TRBV11-1; D unresolved. The CDR3 is made up of 14 amino acids. Germline V gives CDR1 SGHAT, CDR2 FQDESV (reference sequence). Trimming left V 3 bases short and J 1 base short, with 9 bases between. The CDR3 region has the DNA TGTGCCAGCAGCTTCTCCCGGGGGAACACTGAAGCTTTCTTT. It codes for CASSFSRGNTEAFF.

The chain employs TRBV30 and TRBJ2-2; D not certain. Trimming removed 1 base from V and 0 bases from J, with 9 bases in between. The CDR3 has 15 residues. Germline V lookup: CDR1 GTSNPN, CDR2 SVGIG (reference sequence). The CDR3 protein is CAWSGQPANTGELFF. The CDR3 bases are TGTGCCTGGAGTGGGCAGCCCGCGAACACCGGGGAGCTGTTTTTT.

The chain uses TRBV2 and TRBJ2-5, with D possibly TRBD2 on 6 matching bases. Germline V gene sequence: CDR1 SNHLY, CDR2 FYNNEI. The germline V and J ends were trimmed by 11 bases and 2 bases, with 21 bases remaining between them. There are 15 residues in the CDR3. The CDR3, as DNA: TGTGCCTGCCTCGGCCTCCGGGGGAGACAAGAGACCCAGTACTTC. The encoded protein is CACLGLRGRQETQYF.

V and J are TRBV24-1 and TRBJ2-1, with TRBD2 identical over 8 bases. With 3 bases clipped from V and 0 bases from J, the junction kept 6 bases outside the gene matches. The CDR3 contains 17 residues. CDR1 is KGHDR, CDR2 SFDVKD, per germline. The CDR3 sequence is CATSDVGRAGSYNEQFF. The DNA of the CDR3 is TGTGCCACCAGTGATGTCGGGAGGGCAGGCTCCTACAATGAGCAGTTCTTC.

The J gene is TRBJ2-5, the V gene TRBV3-1 (or the pseudogene TRBV3-2), with unresolved D. Germline V gives CDR1 LGHDT, CDR2 YNNKEL (reference sequence). Trimming left V 6 bases short and J 5 bases short, with 10 bases between. This CDR3 contains 12 residues. The CDR3: CASRHNGETQYF. CDR3 nucleotides: TGTGCCAGCAGACATAACGGTGAGACCCAGTACTTC.

The chain uses TRBV7-9 and TRBJ2-2, with D hard to call. Per germline, CDR1 SEHNR and CDR2 FQNEAQ (reference sequence). V was clipped by 2 bases and J by 1 base, with 11 bases between them. The CDR3 length is 16 residues. The CDR3 here is CASSLRLTRNTGELFF. The CDR3 bases are TGTGCCAGCAGCTTAAGGCTAACGAGGAACACCGGGGAGCTGTTTTTT.

This rearrangement joins TRBV19 to TRBJ1-1, with D perhaps matching TRBD1 (6 bases). V lost 8 bases and J 3 bases, leaving 16 bases between the germline ends. CDR3 length: 14 amino acids. Germline lookup yields CDR1 LNHDA and CDR2 SQIVND (reference sequence). The CDR3 is CASASRGAYTEAFF. In DNA, the CDR3 is TGTGCCAGTGCCTCCAGGGGCGCTTACACTGAAGCTTTCTTT.